Listed below are T cell receptor beta chains from one sample, sequenced in a study of cytomegalovirus exposure and HLA in healthy donors. Profiled with immunoSEQ multiplex PCR; TCRdb holds only in-frame clones, not every one. The table includes 250,000 to 350,000 clones, roughly 88% detected once. Material for sequencing was PBMCs. These receptors all stem from a young woman in good health and CMV-seronegative. Both conserved end residues are part of each CDR3. Fields, in order: V gene, J gene, clone size, D gene, CDR3 protein, CDR3 DNA. A D gene is named only where the DNA matches it firmly. Only part of the rows carry a size: once, few, many, or a class if the clone is expanded.

>TRBV28|TRBJ1-2|NA|NA
CASSFLRRGHGYTF
TGTGCCAGCAGTTTTTTGCGCAGGGGCCATGGCTACACCTTC
>TRBV28|TRBJ1-1|NA|NA
CASSLGGVEAFF
TGTGCCTCAAGTTTAGGGGGAGTAGAGGCTTTCTTT
>TRBV27|TRBJ2-1|NA|NA
CASSLGTHTNEQFF
TGTGCCAGCAGTTTAGGGACTCATACCAATGAGCAGTTCTTC
>TRBV5-1|TRBJ2-3|NA|TRBD2
CASSPSGSTDTQYF
TGCGCCAGCAGCCCTAGCGGGAGCACAGATACGCAGTATTTT
>TRBV25-1|TRBJ2-1|NA|NA
CASSESTLARSSGEQFF
TGTGCCAGCAGTGAGTCGACGCTAGCAAGGAGCTCGGGTGAGCAGTTCTTC
>TRBV11-2|TRBJ2-1|NA|TRBD2
CASSLVTAAGGNEQFF
TGTGCCAGCAGCTTAGTAACTGCCGCGGGAGGCAATGAGCAGTTCTTC
>TRBV2|TRBJ2-1|NA|TRBD1
CASSESGGPLNEQFF
TGTGCCAGCAGTGAGTCAGGGGGCCCCCTCAATGAGCAGTTCTTC
>TRBV10-3|TRBJ1-2|NA|NA
CAISGGQNYGYTF
TGTGCCATCAGCGGCGGACAAAACTATGGCTACACCTTC
>TRBV6-1|TRBJ2-1|few|NA
CAGGAYYNEQFF
TGTGCCGGGGGGGCATACTACAATGAGCAGTTCTTC
>TRBV7-2|TRBJ2-7|NA|NA
CASSLGGATYEQYF
TGTGCCAGCAGCTTAGGGGGAGCTACCTACGAGCAGTACTTC
>TRBV4-1|TRBJ2-7|NA|TRBD2
CASSQDSSGRARSYEQYF
TGCGCCAGCAGCCAAGATTCCAGCGGGAGGGCCAGGTCCTACGAGCAGTACTTC
>TRBV5-6|TRBJ2-1|NA|TRBD2
CASSLGLAGGWVGVEQFF
TGTGCCAGCAGCTTGGGACTAGCGGGAGGGTGGGTAGGGGTTGAGCAGTTCTTC
>TRBV29-1|TRBJ2-7|few|TRBD2
CSAVAGDYYEQYF
TGCAGCGCCGTAGCGGGGGACTACTACGAGCAGTACTTC
>TRBV11-2|TRBJ2-5|once|NA
CASSYPAVPETQYF
TGTGCCAGCAGTTATCCTGCAGTTCCAGAGACCCAGTACTTC
>TRBV11-3|TRBJ2-3|NA|NA
CASSALQGGTQYF
TGTGCCAGCAGCGCACTTCAGGGGGGTACGCAGTATTTT
>TRBV5-1|TRBJ2-5|NA|TRBD2
CASSPGQGGTSGSKTQYF
TGCGCCAGCAGCCCAGGACAGGGTGGGACTAGCGGGAGCAAGACCCAGTACTTC
>TRBV4-3|TRBJ1-1|NA|NA
CASSHSQMRVTEAFF
TGCGCCAGCAGCCATAGCCAGATGAGGGTCACTGAAGCTTTCTTT
>TRBV2|TRBJ2-3|NA|TRBD2
CASRVRLAGATDTQYF
TGTGCCAGCAGGGTCAGACTAGCGGGTGCCACAGATACGCAGTATTTT
>TRBV6-5|TRBJ2-3|NA|NA
CASSKDFGTQYF
TGTGCCAGCAGTAAAGACTTCGGTACGCAGTATTTT
>TRBV19|TRBJ2-7|NA|NA
CASGQDFSYEQYF
TGTGCCTCCGGGCAGGACTTCTCCTACGAGCAGTACTTC
>TRBV2|TRBJ2-3|NA|NA
CASRDRGDTQYF
TGTGCCAGCAGGGATAGGGGGGATACGCAGTATTTT
>TRBV6-5|TRBJ1-5|NA|NA
CASSYSGGPGDQPQHF
TGTGCCAGCAGTTACTCGGGAGGCCCTGGCGATCAGCCCCAGCATTTT
>TRBV7-3|TRBJ1-1|NA|NA
CASSLTANTEAFF
TGTGCCAGCAGTTTGACAGCGAACACTGAAGCTTTCTTT
>TRBV5-1|TRBJ1-5|NA|TRBD1
CASSLLPGQGFSSEHF
TGCGCCAGCAGCTTGTTACCGGGACAGGGATTTTCTAGTGAGCATTTT
>TRBV29-1|TRBJ1-1|NA|TRBD1
CSVPRQGWYTEAFF
TGCAGCGTTCCTAGACAGGGGTGGTACACTGAAGCTTTCTTT
>TRBV5-6|TRBJ2-7|NA|TRBD2
CASSPTGTSGYEQYF
TGTGCCAGCAGCCCCACCGGGACTAGCGGCTACGAGCAGTACTTC
>TRBV15|TRBJ1-6|NA|NA
CATSREGRGISPLHF
TGTGCCACCAGCAGAGAGGGGCGGGGGATTTCACCCCTCCACTTT
>TRBV25-1|TRBJ1-2|NA|NA
CASSSRYFSGNNYGYTF
TGTGCCAGCAGTTCCCGGTACTTTTCAGGGAATAACTATGGCTACACCTTC
>TRBV9|TRBJ1-6|NA|NA
CASSVAGENSPLHF
TGTGCCAGCAGCGTAGCAGGGGAGAATTCACCCCTCCACTTT
>TRBV9|TRBJ2-1|NA|NA
CASSVLYSYNEQFF
TGTGCCAGCAGCGTACTCTACTCCTACAATGAGCAGTTCTTC
>TRBV27|TRBJ1-5|NA|NA
CASRFAGSNQPQHF
TGTGCCAGCAGGTTCGCAGGGAGCAATCAGCCCCAGCATTTT
>TRBV27|TRBJ2-5|NA|TRBD2
CASSLSRWTSALGETQYF
TGTGCCAGCAGTTTATCGAGGTGGACTAGCGCTTTGGGCGAGACCCAGTACTTC
>TRBV5-1|TRBJ1-2|NA|TRBD1
CASSWDRLYGYTF
TGCGCCAGCAGCTGGGACAGGCTCTATGGCTACACCTTC
>TRBV6-5|TRBJ2-7|NA|TRBD1
CASSYRDRIYEQYF
TGTGCCAGCAGTTACCGGGACAGAATCTACGAGCAGTACTTC
>TRBV18|TRBJ2-7|few|NA
CASSPIGDSTYEQYF
TGTGCCAGCTCACCAATTGGGGACTCGACCTACGAGCAGTACTTC
>TRBV10-3|TRBJ2-7|once|NA
CAISRTESYEQYF
TGTGCCATCAGCAGAACAGAATCCTACGAGCAGTACTTC
>TRBV10-1|TRBJ1-1|NA|NA
CASSDTGPSTEAFF
TGCGCCAGCAGCGACACAGGGCCGAGCACTGAAGCTTTCTTT
>TRBV15|TRBJ1-1|few|NA
CATSVQRNTEAFF
TGTGCCACCAGCGTACAGAGGAACACTGAAGCTTTCTTT
>TRBV7-2|TRBJ2-7|NA|NA
CASSLERFGEQYF
TGTGCCAGCAGCTTGGAGCGTTTCGGCGAGCAGTACTTC
>TRBV11-2|TRBJ1-1|NA|NA
CASTPGRTTEAFF
TGTGCCAGCACCCCCGGGAGGACGACTGAAGCTTTCTTT
>TRBV5-6|TRBJ2-1|NA|TRBD2
CASSLMTSGASWGDEQFF
TGTGCCAGCAGCTTGATGACTAGCGGAGCTTCTTGGGGCGATGAGCAGTTCTTC
>TRBV12-2|TRBJ1-1|NA|NA
CASRPLGQQKLNTEAFF
TGTGCAAGTCGCCCGTTGGGACAGCAAAAACTGAACACTGAAGCTTTCTTT